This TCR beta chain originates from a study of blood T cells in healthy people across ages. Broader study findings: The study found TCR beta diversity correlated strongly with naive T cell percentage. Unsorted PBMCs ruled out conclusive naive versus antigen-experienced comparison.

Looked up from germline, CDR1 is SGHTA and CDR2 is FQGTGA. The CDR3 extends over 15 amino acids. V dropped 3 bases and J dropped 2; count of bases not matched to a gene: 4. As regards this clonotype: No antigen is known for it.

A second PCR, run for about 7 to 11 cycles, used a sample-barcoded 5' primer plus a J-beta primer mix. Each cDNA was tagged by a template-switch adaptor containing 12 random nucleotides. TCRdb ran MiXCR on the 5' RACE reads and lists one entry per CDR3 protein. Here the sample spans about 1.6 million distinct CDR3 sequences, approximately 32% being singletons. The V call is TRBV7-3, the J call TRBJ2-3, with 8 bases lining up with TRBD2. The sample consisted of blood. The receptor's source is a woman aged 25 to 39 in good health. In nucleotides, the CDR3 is TGTGCCAGCAGCTTTGACGGGAGGGTCACAGATACGCAGTATTTT. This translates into CASSFDGRVTDTQYF.